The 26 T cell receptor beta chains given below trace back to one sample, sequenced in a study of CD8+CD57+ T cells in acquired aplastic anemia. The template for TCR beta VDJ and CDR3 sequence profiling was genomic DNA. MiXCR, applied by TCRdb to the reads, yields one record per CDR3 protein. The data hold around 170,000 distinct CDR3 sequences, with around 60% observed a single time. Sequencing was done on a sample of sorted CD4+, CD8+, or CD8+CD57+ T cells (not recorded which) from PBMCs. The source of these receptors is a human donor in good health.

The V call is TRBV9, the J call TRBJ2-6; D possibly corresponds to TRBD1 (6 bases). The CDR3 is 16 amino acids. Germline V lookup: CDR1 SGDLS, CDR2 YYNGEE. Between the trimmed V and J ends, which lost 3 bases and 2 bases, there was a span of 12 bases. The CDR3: CASSEPGAPGANVLTF. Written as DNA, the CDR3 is TGTGCCAGCAGCGAACCAGGGGCACCTGGGGCCAACGTCCTGACTTTC.

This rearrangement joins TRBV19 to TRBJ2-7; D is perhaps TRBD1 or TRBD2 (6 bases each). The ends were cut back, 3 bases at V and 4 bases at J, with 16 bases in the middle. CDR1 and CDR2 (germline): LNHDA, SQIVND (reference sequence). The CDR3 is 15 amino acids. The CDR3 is CASSMVWGAQYEQYF. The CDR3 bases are TGTGCCAGTAGTATGGTGTGGGGGGCGCAGTACGAGCAGTACTTC.

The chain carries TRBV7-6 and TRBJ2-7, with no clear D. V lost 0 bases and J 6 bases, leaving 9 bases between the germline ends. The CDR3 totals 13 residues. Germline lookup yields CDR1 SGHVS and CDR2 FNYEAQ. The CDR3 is CASSLAMVSEQYF. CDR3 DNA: TGTGCCAGCAGCTTAGCAATGGTTTCCGAGCAGTACTTC.

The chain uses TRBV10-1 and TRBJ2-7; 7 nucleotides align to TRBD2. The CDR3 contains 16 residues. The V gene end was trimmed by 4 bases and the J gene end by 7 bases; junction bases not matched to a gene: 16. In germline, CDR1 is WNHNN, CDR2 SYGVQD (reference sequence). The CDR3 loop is CASSARDRRREYEQYF. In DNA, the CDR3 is TGCGCCAGCAGTGCTAGAGATCGGCGGCGGGAGTATGAGCAGTACTTC.

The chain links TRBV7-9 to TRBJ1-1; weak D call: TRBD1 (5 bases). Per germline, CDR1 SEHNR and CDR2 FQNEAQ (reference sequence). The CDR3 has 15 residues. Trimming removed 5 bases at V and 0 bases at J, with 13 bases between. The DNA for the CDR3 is TGTGCCAGCAGCAAACCCGGGACCTTGAACACTGAAGCTTTCTTT. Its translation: CASSKPGTLNTEAFF.

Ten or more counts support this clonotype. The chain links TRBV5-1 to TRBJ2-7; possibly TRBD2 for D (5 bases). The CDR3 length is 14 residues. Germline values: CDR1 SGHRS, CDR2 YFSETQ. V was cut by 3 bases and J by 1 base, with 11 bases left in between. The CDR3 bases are TGCGCCAGCAGCTGGAGCGGAGTTTCCTACGAGCAGTACTTC. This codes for CASSWSGVSYEQYF.

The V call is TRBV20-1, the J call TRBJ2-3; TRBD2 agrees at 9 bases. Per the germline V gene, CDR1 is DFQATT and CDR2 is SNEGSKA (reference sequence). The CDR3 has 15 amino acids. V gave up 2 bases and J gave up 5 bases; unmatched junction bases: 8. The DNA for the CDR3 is TGCAGTGCTAGATTCGGGGCGGGGGGGCGAGATACGCAGTATTTT. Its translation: CSARFGAGGRDTQYF.

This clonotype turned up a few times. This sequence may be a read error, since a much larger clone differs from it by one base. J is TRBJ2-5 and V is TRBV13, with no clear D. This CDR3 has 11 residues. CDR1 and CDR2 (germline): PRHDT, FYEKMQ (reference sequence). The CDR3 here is CTSSRQETQYF. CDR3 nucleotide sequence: TGTACCAGCAGTCGACAAGAGACCCAGTACTTC.

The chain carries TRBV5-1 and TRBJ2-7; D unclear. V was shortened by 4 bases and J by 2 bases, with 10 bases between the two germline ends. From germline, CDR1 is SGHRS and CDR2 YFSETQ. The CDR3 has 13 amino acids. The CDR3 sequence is CASSLGMTYEQYF. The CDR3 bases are TGCGCCAGCAGCCTAGGGATGACCTACGAGCAGTACTTC. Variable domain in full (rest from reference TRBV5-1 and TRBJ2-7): KAGVTQTPRYLIKTRGQQVTLSCSPISGHRSVSWYQQTPGQGLQFLFEYFSETQRNKGNFPGRFSGRQFSNSRSEMNVSTLELGDSALYLCASSLGMTYEQYFGPGTRLTVT.

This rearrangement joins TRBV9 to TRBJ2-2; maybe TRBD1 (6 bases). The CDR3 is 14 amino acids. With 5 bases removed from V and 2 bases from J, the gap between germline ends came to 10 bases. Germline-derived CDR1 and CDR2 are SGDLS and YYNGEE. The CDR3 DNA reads TGTGCCAGCAGAGGGGACATTAACACCGGGGAGCTGTTTTTT. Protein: CASRGDINTGELFF.

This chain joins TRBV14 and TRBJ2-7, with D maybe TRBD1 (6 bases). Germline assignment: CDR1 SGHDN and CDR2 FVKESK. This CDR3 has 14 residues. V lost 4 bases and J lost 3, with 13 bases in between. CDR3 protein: CASSPQRGFYEQYF. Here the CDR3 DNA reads TGTGCCAGCAGCCCTCAGAGGGGGTTCTACGAGCAGTACTTC.

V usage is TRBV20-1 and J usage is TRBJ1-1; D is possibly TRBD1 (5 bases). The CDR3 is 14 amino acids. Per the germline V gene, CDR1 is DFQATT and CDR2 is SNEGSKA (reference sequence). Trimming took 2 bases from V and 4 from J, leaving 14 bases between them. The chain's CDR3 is CSARFQGRGTEAFF. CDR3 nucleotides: TGCAGTGCTAGATTCCAGGGTCGAGGCACTGAAGCTTTCTTT.

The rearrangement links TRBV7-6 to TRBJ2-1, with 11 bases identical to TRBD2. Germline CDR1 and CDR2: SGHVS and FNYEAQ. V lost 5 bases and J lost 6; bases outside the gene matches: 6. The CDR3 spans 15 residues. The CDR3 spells CASSATSGRGNEQFF. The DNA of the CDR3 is TGTGCCAGCAGCGCTACTAGCGGGAGAGGCAATGAGCAGTTCTTC.

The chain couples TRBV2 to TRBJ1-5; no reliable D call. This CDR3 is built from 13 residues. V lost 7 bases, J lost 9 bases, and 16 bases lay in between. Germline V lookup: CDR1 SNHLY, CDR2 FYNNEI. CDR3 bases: TGTGCCAGCACGGAGGACGGACGAGGGCCCCAGCATTTT. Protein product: CASTEDGRGPQHF.

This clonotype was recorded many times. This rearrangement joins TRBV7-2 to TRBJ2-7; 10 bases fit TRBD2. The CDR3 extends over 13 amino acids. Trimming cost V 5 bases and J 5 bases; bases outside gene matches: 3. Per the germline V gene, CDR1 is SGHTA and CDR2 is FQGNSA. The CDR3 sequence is CASSPLAGDEQYF. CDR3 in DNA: TGTGCCAGCAGCCCCCTAGCGGGAGACGAGCAGTACTTC.

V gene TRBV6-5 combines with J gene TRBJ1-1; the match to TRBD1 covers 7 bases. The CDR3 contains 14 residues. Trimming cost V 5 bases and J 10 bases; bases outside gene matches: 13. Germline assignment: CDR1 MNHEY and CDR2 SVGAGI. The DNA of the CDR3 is TGTGCCAGCAGTGGAGTTTCCCTGGCAGGGGGAGCTTTCTTT. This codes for CASSGVSLAGGAFF.

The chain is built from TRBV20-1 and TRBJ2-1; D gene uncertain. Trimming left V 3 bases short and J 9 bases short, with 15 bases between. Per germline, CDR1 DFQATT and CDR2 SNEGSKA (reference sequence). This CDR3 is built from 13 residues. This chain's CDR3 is CSASLDGSAEQFF. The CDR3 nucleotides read TGCAGTGCTAGCCTGGATGGAAGCGCTGAGCAGTTCTTC.

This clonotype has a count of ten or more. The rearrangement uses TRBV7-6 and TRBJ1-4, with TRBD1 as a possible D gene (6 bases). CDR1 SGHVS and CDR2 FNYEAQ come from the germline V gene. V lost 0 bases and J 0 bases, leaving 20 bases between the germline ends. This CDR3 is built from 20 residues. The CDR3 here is CASSLAKAQGMRATNEKLFF. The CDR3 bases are TGTGCCAGCAGCTTAGCGAAGGCACAGGGAATGCGAGCAACTAATGAAAAACTGTTTTTT.

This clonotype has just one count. CDR3 in DNA: TGTGCCAGCACCCAAGGGGGGGGACGACAAGAGACCCAGTACTTC. Translation: CASTQGGGRQETQYF. The chain employs TRBV11-2 and TRBJ2-5, with D possibly being TRBD2 (7 bases). CDR1 is SGHAT, CDR2 FQNNGV, per germline. V was pared by 7 bases and J by 2 bases, with 17 bases between. This CDR3 contains 15 residues.

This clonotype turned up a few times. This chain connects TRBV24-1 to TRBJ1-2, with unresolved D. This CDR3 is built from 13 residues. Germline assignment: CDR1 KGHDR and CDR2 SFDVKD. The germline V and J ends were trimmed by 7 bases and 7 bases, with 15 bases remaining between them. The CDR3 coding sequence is TGTGCCACCAGAGACCGCCTTGGTAGTGGCTACACCTTC. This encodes CATRDRLGSGYTF.

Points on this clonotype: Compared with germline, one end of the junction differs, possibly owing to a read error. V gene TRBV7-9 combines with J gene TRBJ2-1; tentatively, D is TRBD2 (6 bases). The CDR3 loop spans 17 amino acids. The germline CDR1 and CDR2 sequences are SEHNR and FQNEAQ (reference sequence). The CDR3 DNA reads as TGTTCCAGCAGCTTAGTCCTGCGGGACTCAGACTACAATGAGCAGTCCTTC. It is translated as CSSSLVLRDSDYNEQSF.

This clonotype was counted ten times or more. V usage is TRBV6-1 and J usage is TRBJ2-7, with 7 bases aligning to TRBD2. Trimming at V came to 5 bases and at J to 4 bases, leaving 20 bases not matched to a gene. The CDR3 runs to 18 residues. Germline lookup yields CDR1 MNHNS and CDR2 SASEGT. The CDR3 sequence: CASSLLRTAGGGSYEQYF. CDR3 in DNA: TGTGCCAGCAGTCTCCTACGGACGGCTGGGGGGGGGTCATACGAGCAGTACTTC.

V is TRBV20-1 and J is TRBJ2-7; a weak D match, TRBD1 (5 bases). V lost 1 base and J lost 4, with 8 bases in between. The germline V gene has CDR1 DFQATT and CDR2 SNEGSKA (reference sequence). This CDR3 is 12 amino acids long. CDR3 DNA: TGCAGTGCTAGAGTACAGGCGTACGAGCAGTACTTC. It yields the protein CSARVQAYEQYF.

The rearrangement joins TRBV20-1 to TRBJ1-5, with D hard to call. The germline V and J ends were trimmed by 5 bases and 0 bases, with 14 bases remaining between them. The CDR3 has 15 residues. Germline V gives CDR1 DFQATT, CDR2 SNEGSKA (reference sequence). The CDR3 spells CSALSGSDSNQPQHF. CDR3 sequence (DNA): TGCAGTGCTCTATCGGGGTCCGATAGCAATCAGCCCCAGCATTTT.

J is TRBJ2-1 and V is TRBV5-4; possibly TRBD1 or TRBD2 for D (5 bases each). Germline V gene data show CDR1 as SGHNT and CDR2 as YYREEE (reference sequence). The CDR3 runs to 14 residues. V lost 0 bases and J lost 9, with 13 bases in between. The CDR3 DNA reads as TGTGCCAGCAGCTTGGCCTGGGGGAGTGGTGAGCAGTTCTTC. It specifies CASSLAWGSGEQFF.

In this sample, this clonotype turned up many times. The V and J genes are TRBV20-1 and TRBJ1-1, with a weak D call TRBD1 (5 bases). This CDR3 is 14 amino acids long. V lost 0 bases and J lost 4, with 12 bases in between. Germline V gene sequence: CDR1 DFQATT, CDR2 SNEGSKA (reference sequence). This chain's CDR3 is CSARENGGVTEAFF. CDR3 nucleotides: TGCAGTGCTAGAGAAAATGGAGGGGTCACTGAAGCTTTCTTT.